One T cell receptor beta chain is described in this entry. The CDR3 spans 17 residues. V shed 6 bases and J shed 3 bases, with 21 bases lying between them. Germline V gene lookup returns CDR1 MNHEY and CDR2 SMNVEV (reference sequence). The source of the sample is a study of blood T cell repertoires in COVID-19. In the study overall: Donors in the United States, Italy and Spain gave samples during acute or convalescent COVID-19. T cells, B-cell-depleted T cells, or PBMCs supplied cDNA or gDNA.

Per the study methods: By means of reference gene primer amplification, nucleated cell counts were estimated. The method was immunoSEQ multiplex PCR; TCRdb's version includes in-frame clones alone and lacks a portion of them. The V and J calls and the clone size are those of that table, but D and trimming were determined from the DNA. The sample contains approximately 230,000 clones, 70% to 85% of which appear only once. The chain links TRBV27 to TRBJ2-1, with D possibly being TRBD2 (5 bases). Sequencing used peripheral blood. The sequence derives from a man at least 80 years old with acute or convalescent COVID-19. The CDR3 DNA reads TGTGCCAGCAGAAGCCCCCCTAGGATGAGGGACTACAATGAGCAGTTCTTC. It translates to CASRSPPRMRDYNEQFF.